This record covers a single TCR beta chain. The sample is drawn from a study of T cells in Graves' hyperthyroidism and ophthalmopathy. Germline-derived CDR1 and CDR2 are DFQATT and SNEGSKA (reference sequence). The length of the CDR3 is 16 residues. Trimming took 3 bases from V and 0 from J, leaving 18 bases between them. TCR beta CDR3 regions were amplified from RNA. First-round RT-PCR of the TCR CDR3 relied on the HTBI primer set. TCRdb independently ran MiXCR on the multiplex PCR reads; one entry per CDR3 protein. The table records some 650,000 distinct CDR3 sequences, 15% to 20% of them present only once.

This sequence originates from a woman in her thirties or forties with Graves' ophthalmopathy. The chain employs TRBV20-1 and TRBJ2-7, with D maybe TRBD1 (6 bases). The sequenced sample consisted of blood. The CDR3 DNA reads as TGCAGTGCTAGGGGGACCGGGACAATTAGCTCCTACGAGCAGTACTTC. Translation: CSARGTGTISSYEQYF.